This TCR beta chain was profiled in a study of cytomegalovirus exposure and HLA in healthy donors. In this sample, this clone turned up a few times. As yet, its antigen is unknown. Some clones are missing from TCRdb's copy, which holds only in-frame ones; the method was immunoSEQ multiplex PCR. The sample lists 150,000 to 200,000 clones; 85% to 90% were seen once. Notes on the study in general: The authors listed around 150 TCR beta chains as cytomegalovirus-associated.

V was shortened by 0 bases and J by 2 bases, with 8 bases between the two germline ends. This CDR3 spans 14 amino acids. CDR1 is KGHSH, CDR2 LQKENI, per germline. This sequence originates from a woman between 25 and 40 years old in good health and CMV-seronegative. The specimen sequenced was PBMCs. The gene calls are TRBV18 and TRBJ2-7; D perhaps matches TRBD2 (5 bases). This CDR3 reads CASSPPSGTYEQYF. The CDR3 nucleotides read TGTGCCAGCTCACCACCGTCGGGGACCTACGAGCAGTACTTC.